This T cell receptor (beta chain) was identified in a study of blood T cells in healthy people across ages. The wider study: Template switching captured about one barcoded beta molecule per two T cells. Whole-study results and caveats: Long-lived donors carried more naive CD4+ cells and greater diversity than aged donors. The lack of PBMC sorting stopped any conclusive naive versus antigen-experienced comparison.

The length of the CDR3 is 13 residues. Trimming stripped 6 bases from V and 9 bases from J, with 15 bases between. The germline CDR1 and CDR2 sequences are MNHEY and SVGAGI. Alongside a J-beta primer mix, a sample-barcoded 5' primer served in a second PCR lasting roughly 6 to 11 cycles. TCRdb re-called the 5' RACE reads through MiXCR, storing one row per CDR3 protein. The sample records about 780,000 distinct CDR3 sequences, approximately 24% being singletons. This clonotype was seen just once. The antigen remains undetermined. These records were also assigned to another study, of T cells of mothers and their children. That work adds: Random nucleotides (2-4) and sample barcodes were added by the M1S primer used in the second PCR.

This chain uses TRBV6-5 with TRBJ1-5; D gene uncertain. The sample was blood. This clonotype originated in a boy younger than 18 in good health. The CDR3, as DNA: TGTGCCAGCAGCAGATCCTCGGACGGGCCCCAGCATTTT. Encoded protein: CASSRSSDGPQHF.